This T cell receptor (beta chain) was observed in a study of T-cell reconstitution after alpha-beta-depleted transplantation in children listed by TCRdb under 2016. Some background on the complete study: Using TCR repertoire profiling, the study quantitatively followed how T-cell immune reconstitution unfolded in children after TCRalphabeta/CD19-depleted allogeneic hematopoietic cell transplantation.

This clonotype was detected ten times or more. It has no known antigen specificity. No base quality values were provided; no much bigger clone lies one nucleotide off. The CDR3 holds 14 amino acids from the cysteine to the phenylalanine. The read is trimmed to its CDR3 DNA, 42 bases read in frame from base 1. At the junction V is shortened by 5 bases and J by 7 bases; bases outside the gene matches: 10. CDR1 SGHTA and CDR2 FQGNSA are derived from the germline V gene. The method behind the library was PCR. Data came from an Illumina HiSeq 2500. To normalize quantification of the TCRbeta repertoire, the TCR libraries were built with molecular barcoding that relied on unique molecular identifiers. TCRdb itself trimmed the public reads at Q25 with fastp, ran MiXCR and retained productive beta chains. Rows are combined by CDR3 protein, so each entry shows the most common genes and DNA. The sample table lists over 85,000 distinct CDR3 sequences, 10% to 13% of them with a count of one. Less than 10% of the sample lies in the top ten.

The chain joins TRBV7-2 to TRBJ2-7; 8 central nucleotides agree with TRBD2. The sequence was obtained from a human donor who donated a stem cell graft to a child with acute lymphoblastic leukemia. The sequencing used PBMCs from the stem cell graft donor, collected from the stem cell graft. The CDR3 in this case is CASSNYGRAGEQYF. Read as DNA, the sequence is TGTGCCAGCAGCAACTACGGGAGGGCCGGGGAGCAGTACTTC.